This TCR beta chain was identified during a study of blood T cell repertoires in COVID-19. Whole-study context: Material from acute and convalescent COVID-19 was sourced from the United States, Italy and Spain. Sources were T cells, B-cell-depleted T cells, or PBMCs; the material itself was cDNA or gDNA.

Under the authors' procedure: Amplified reference gene primers provided the basis for estimating nucleated cell counts. Sequencing used immunoSEQ multiplex PCR; TCRdb keeps in-frame clones, though not all of them. The DNA gave D and trimming, while V, J and clone size come from that table. The sample contains 50,000 or so clones, approximately 90% of which appear only once. This clone was recorded once. The length of the CDR3 is 19 residues. Germline CDR1 GTSNPN, CDR2 SVGIG (reference sequence). V was cut by 3 bases and J by 0 bases, with 26 bases left in between. This clonotype was sampled from a woman older than 75 with acute or convalescent COVID-19. The sample taken for sequencing was peripheral blood. The rearrangement joins TRBV30 to TRBJ1-1; a possible D gene is TRBD1 (6 bases). CDR3 DNA sequence: TGTGCCTGGAGCACCAGGCGGCAGGGGCTTCTCTTTATGAACACTGAAGCTTTCTTT. Its translation: CAWSTRRQGLLFMNTEAFF.